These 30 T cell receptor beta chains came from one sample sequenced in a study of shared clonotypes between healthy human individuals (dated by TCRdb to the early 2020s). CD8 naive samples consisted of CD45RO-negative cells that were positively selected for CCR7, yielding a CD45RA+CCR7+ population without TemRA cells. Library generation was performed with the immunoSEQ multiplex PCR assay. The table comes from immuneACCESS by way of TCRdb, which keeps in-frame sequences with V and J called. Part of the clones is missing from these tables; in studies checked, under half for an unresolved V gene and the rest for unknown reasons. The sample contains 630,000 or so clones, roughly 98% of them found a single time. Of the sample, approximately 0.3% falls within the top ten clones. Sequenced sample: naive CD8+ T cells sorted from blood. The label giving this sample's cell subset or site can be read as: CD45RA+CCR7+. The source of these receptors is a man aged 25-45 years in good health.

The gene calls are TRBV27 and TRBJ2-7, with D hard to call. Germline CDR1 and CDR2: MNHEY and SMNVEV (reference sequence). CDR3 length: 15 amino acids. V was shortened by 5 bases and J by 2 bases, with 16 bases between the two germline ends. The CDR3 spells CASSTVTDGAYEQYF. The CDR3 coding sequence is TGTGCCAGCAGTACGGTGACCGATGGGGCCTACGAGCAGTACTTC.

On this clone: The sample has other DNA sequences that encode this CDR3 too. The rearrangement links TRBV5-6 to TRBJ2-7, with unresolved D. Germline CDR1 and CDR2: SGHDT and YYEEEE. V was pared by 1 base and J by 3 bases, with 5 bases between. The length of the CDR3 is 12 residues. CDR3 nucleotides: TGTGCCAGCAGCTTGCCCAACTACGAGCAGTACTTC. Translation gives CASSLPNYEQYF.

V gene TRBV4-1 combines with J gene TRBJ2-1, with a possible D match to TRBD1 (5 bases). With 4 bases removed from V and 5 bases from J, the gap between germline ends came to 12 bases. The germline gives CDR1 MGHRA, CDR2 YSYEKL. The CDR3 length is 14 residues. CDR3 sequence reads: CASSRGQSDNEQFF. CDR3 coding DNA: TGCGCCAGCAGCCGAGGACAATCCGACAATGAGCAGTTCTTC.

The DNA for the CDR3 is TGTGCCAGCAGCCTCTTTTTAGATACGCAGTATTTT. Translation gives CASSLFLDTQYF. The genes are TRBV7-9 and TRBJ2-3; unclear D gene. V lost 5 bases to trimming and J lost 5 bases, with 8 bases between them. Germline V gene data show CDR1 as SEHNR and CDR2 as FQNEAQ (reference sequence). CDR3 size: 12 residues.

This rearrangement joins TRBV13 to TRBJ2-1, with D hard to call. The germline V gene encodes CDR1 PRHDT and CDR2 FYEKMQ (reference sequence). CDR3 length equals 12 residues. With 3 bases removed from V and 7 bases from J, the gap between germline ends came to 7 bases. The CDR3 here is CASSFERNEQFF. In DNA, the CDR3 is TGTGCCAGCAGCTTTGAGCGTAATGAGCAGTTCTTC.

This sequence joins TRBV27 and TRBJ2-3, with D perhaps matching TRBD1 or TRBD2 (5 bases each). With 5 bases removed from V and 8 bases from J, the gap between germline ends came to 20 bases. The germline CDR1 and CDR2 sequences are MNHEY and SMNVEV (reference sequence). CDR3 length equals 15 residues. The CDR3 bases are TGTGCCAGCAGTCCCCGGGACGGCTCCAGATTTACGCAGTATTTT. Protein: CASSPRDGSRFTQYF.

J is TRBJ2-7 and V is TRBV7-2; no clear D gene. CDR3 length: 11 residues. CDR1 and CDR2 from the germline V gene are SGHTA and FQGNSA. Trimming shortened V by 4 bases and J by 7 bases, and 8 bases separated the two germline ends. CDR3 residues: CASSSMGEQYF. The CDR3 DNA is TGTGCCAGCAGCTCCATGGGGGAGCAGTACTTC.

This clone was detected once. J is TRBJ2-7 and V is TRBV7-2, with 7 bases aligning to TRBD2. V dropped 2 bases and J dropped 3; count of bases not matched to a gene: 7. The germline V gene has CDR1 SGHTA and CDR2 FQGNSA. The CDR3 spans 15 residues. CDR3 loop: CASSLKGLRDYEQYF. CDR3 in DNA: TGTGCCAGCAGCTTAAAGGGACTAAGGGACTACGAGCAGTACTTC.

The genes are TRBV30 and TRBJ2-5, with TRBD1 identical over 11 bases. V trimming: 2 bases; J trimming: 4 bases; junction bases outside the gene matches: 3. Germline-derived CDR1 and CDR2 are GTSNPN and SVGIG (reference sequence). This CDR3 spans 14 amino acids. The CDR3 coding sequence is TGTGCCTGGAGTAGGACAGGGGGCGGAGAGACCCAGTACTTC. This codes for CAWSRTGGGETQYF.

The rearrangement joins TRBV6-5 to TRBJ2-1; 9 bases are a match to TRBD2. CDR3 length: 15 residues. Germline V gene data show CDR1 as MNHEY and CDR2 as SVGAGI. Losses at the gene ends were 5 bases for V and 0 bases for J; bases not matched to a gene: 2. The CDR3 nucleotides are TGTGCCAGCAGTCTAGCGGGGAGCTCCTACAATGAGCAGTTCTTC. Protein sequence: CASSLAGSSYNEQFF.

The CDR3 DNA sequence: TGTGCCAGCAGCGTGAAAGCTAGGGGTTTTAGTCAGCCCCAGCATTTT. This translates into CASSVKARGFSQPQHF. The J gene is TRBJ1-5, the V gene TRBV9; possibly TRBD1 for D (5 bases). The V gene's germline CDR1 is SGDLS and CDR2 YYNGEE. The CDR3 length is 16 residues. V lost 2 bases, J lost 6 bases, and 18 bases lay in between.

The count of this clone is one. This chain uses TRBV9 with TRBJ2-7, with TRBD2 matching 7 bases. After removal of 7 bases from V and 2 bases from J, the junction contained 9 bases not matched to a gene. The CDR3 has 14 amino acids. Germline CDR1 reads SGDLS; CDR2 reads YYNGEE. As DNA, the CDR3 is TGTGCCAGCGGCGGGGGAGCGACGACCTACGAGCAGTACTTC. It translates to CASGGGATTYEQYF.

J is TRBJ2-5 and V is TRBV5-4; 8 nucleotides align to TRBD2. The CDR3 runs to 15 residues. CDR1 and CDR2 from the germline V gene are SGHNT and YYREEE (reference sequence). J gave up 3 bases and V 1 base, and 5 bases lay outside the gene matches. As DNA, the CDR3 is TGTGCCAGCAGCTTGAGGATCGGGAGGGAAGAGACCCAGTACTTC. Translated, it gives CASSLRIGREETQYF.

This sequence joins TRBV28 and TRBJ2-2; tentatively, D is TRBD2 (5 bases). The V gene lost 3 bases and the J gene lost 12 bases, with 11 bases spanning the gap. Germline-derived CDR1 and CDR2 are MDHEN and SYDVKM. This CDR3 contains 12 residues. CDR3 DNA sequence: TGTGCCAGCAGTTTGTCCGGGAAGCAGCTGTTTTTT. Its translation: CASSLSGKQLFF.

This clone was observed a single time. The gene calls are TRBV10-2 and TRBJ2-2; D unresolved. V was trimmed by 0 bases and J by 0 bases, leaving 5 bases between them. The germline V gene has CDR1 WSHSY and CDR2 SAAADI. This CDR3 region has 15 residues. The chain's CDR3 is CASSESLANTGELFF. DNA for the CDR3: TGCGCCAGCAGTGAGTCCCTAGCGAACACCGGGGAGCTGTTTTTT.

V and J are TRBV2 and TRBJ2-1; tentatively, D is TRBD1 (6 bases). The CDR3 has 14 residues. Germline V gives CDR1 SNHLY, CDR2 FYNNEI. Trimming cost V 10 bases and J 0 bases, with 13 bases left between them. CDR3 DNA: TGTGCCACTATCCGGGACAACTCCTACAATGAGCAGTTCTTC. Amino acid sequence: CATIRDNSYNEQFF.

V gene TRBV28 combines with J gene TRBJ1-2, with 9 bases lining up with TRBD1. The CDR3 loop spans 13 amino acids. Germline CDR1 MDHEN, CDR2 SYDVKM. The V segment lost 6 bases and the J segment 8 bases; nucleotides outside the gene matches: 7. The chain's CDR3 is CASSANRGRGYTF. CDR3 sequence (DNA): TGTGCCAGCAGCGCGAACAGGGGGCGAGGCTACACCTTC.

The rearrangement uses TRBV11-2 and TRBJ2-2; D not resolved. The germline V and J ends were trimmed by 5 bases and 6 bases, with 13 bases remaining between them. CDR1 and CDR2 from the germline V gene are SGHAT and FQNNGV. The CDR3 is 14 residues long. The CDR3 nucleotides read TGTGCCAGCAGCCAAATGGCGGATCCCGGGGAGCTGTTTTTT. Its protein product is CASSQMADPGELFF. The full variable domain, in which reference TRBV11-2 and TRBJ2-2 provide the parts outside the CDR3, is EAGVAQSPRYKIIEKRQSVAFWCNPISGHATLYWYQQILGQGPKLLIQFQNNGVVDDSQLPKDRFSAERLKGVDSTLKIQPAKLEDSAVYLCASSQMADPGELFFGEGSRLTVL.

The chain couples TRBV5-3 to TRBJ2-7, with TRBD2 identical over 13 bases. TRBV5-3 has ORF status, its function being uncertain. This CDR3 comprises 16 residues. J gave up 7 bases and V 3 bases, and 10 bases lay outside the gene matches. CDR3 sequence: CARSYGLAGEPWEQYF. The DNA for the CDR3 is TGTGCCAGAAGCTACGGACTAGCGGGAGAACCGTGGGAGCAGTACTTC.

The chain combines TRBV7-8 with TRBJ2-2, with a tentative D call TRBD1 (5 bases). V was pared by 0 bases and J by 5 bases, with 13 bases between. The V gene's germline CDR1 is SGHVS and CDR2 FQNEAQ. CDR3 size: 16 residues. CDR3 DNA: TGTGCCAGCAGCTTAGCTGGGCAGGGTAAGACCGGGGAGCTGTTTTTT. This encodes CASSLAGQGKTGELFF.

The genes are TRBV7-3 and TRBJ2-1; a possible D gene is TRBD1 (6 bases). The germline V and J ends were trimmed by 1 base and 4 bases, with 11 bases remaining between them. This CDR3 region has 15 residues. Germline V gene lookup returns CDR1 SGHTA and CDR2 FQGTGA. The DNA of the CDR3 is TGTGCCAGCAGCTTAAATCAGGGGTATTACAATGAGCAGTTCTTC. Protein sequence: CASSLNQGYYNEQFF.

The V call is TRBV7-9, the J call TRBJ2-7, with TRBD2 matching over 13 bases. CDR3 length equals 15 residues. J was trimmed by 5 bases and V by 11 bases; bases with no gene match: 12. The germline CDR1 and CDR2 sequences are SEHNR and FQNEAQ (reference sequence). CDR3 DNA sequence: TGTGCCGGAGCGGGACTAGCGGGGACCAGAGACGAGCAGTACTTC. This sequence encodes CAGAGLAGTRDEQYF.

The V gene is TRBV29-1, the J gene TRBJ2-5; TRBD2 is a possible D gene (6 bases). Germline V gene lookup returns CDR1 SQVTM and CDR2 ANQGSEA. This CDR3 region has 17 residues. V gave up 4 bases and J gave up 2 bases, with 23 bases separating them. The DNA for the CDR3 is TGCAGCGTTGGGGGGGTCATAGGTGTTGACAGACAAGAGACCCAGTACTTC. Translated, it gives CSVGGVIGVDRQETQYF.

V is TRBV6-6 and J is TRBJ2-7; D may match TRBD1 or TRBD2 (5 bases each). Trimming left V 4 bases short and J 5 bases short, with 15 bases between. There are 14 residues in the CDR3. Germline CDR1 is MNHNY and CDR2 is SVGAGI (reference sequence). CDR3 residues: CASSSQVTTHEQYF. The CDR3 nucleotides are TGTGCCAGCAGTTCACAGGTGACTACGCACGAGCAGTACTTC.

CDR3 bases: TGTGCCGCAAAAACAGGGGGGGCTAATCAGCCCCAGCATTTT. This sequence encodes CAAKTGGANQPQHF. The chain joins TRBV10-3 to TRBJ1-5; 8 bases are shared with TRBD1. CDR1 is ENHRY and CDR2 is SYGVKD in the germline V gene. This CDR3 has 14 amino acids. The junction had 10 bases not matched to a gene; V was cut back by 11 bases and J by 4 bases.

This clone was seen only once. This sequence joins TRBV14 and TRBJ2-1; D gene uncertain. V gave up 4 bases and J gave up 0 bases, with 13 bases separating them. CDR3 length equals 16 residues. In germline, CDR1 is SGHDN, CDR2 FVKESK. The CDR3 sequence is CASSLWSASSYNEQFF. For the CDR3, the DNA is TGTGCCAGCAGCCTTTGGAGCGCGAGCTCCTACAATGAGCAGTTCTTC.

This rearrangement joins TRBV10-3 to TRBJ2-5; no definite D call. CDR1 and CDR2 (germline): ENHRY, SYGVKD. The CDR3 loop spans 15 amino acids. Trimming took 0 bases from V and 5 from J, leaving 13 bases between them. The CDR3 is CAISESITADETQYF. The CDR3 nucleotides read TGTGCCATCAGTGAGTCGATTACGGCAGATGAGACCCAGTACTTC.

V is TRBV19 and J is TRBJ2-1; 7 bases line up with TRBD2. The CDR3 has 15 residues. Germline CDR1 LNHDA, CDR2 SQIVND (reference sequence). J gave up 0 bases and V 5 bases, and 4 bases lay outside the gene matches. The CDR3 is CASSAGEGSYNEQFF. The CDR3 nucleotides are TGTGCCAGTAGTGCGGGGGAGGGCTCCTACAATGAGCAGTTCTTC.

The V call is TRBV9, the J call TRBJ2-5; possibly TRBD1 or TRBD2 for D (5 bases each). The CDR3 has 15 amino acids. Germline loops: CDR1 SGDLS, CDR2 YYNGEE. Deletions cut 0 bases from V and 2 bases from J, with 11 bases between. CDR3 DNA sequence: TGTGCCAGCAGCGTAGGAGGGGAACCTCAAGAGACCCAGTACTTC. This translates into CASSVGGEPQETQYF.

CDR3 loop: CASSSPGQGHTEAFF. DNA for the CDR3: TGTGCCAGCAGCTCCCCCGGACAGGGACACACTGAAGCTTTCTTT. The rearrangement links TRBV7-9 to TRBJ1-1; 8 bases align to TRBD1. Germline assignment: CDR1 SEHNR and CDR2 FQNEAQ (reference sequence). This CDR3 is 15 amino acids long. V lost 4 bases and J lost 3; bases outside the gene matches: 7.